A single sample is the source of the 5 T cell receptor beta chains below, sequenced in a study of Ad26.COV2.S vaccination and SARS-CoV-2 variants. Sequenced by immunoSEQ multiplex PCR; TCRdb stores in-frame clones only, minus some. The sample lists 360,000 or so clones; 75% to 90% were seen once. Treatment given: 15 to 20 received Ad26.COV2.S at low or high dose, single or two shots; a few received placebo; per-sample allocation not given. Samples were taken on day 63 after the first vaccine or placebo injection. This material consisted of peripheral blood, taken in a trial of Ad26.COV2.S vaccine versus placebo. These receptors originate from a person aged 18 to 59 who received the Ad26.COV2.S COVID-19 vaccine or a placebo.

This chain uses TRBV24-1 with TRBJ2-3, with TRBD2 as a possible D gene (5 bases). The V gene lost 6 bases and the J gene lost 2 bases, with 14 bases spanning the gap. The CDR3 has 15 amino acids. Germline-derived CDR1 and CDR2 are KGHDR and SFDVKD. The CDR3 is CATSPRGFTTDTQYF. The CDR3 DNA is TGTGCCACCAGTCCCCGGGGATTCACCACAGATACGCAGTATTTT.

The chain employs TRBV27 and TRBJ2-7, with D possibly being TRBD2 (5 bases). CDR3 size: 15 residues. CDR1 and CDR2 from the germline V gene are MNHEY and SMNVEV (reference sequence). Trimming took 4 bases from V and 3 from J, leaving 16 bases between them. CDR3 in DNA: TGTGCCAGCAGTTGGCGAAGCGGAACCCGCTACGAGCAGTACTTC. Residues: CASSWRSGTRYEQYF.

The chain combines TRBV28 with TRBJ2-2; TRBD2 might be the D (5 bases). The germline V gene encodes CDR1 MDHEN and CDR2 SYDVKM. V was shortened by 3 bases and J by 0 bases, with 8 bases between the two germline ends. This CDR3 spans 15 amino acids. This CDR3 reads CASSLIAPNTGELFF. The CDR3 DNA follows: TGTGCCAGCAGTTTGATAGCGCCGAACACCGGGGAGCTGTTTTTT.

The rearrangement links TRBV6-1 to TRBJ1-2, with D unresolved. Germline loops: CDR1 MNHNS, CDR2 SASEGT. The CDR3 runs to 13 residues. Trimming stripped 0 bases from V and 9 bases from J, with 11 bases between. CDR3 nucleotides: TGTGCCAGCAGTGAAGCAGGCTCTTATCGCTACACCTTC. It specifies CASSEAGSYRYTF.

The chain uses TRBV5-1 and TRBJ1-5; no firm D call. In germline, CDR1 is SGHRS, CDR2 YFSETQ. The V and J ends lost 0 bases and 3 bases respectively, with 7 bases between them. This CDR3 is built from 14 residues. For the CDR3, the DNA is TGCGCCAGCAGCTTGGAAGGGCCCAATCAGCCCCAGCATTTT. It codes for CASSLEGPNQPQHF.